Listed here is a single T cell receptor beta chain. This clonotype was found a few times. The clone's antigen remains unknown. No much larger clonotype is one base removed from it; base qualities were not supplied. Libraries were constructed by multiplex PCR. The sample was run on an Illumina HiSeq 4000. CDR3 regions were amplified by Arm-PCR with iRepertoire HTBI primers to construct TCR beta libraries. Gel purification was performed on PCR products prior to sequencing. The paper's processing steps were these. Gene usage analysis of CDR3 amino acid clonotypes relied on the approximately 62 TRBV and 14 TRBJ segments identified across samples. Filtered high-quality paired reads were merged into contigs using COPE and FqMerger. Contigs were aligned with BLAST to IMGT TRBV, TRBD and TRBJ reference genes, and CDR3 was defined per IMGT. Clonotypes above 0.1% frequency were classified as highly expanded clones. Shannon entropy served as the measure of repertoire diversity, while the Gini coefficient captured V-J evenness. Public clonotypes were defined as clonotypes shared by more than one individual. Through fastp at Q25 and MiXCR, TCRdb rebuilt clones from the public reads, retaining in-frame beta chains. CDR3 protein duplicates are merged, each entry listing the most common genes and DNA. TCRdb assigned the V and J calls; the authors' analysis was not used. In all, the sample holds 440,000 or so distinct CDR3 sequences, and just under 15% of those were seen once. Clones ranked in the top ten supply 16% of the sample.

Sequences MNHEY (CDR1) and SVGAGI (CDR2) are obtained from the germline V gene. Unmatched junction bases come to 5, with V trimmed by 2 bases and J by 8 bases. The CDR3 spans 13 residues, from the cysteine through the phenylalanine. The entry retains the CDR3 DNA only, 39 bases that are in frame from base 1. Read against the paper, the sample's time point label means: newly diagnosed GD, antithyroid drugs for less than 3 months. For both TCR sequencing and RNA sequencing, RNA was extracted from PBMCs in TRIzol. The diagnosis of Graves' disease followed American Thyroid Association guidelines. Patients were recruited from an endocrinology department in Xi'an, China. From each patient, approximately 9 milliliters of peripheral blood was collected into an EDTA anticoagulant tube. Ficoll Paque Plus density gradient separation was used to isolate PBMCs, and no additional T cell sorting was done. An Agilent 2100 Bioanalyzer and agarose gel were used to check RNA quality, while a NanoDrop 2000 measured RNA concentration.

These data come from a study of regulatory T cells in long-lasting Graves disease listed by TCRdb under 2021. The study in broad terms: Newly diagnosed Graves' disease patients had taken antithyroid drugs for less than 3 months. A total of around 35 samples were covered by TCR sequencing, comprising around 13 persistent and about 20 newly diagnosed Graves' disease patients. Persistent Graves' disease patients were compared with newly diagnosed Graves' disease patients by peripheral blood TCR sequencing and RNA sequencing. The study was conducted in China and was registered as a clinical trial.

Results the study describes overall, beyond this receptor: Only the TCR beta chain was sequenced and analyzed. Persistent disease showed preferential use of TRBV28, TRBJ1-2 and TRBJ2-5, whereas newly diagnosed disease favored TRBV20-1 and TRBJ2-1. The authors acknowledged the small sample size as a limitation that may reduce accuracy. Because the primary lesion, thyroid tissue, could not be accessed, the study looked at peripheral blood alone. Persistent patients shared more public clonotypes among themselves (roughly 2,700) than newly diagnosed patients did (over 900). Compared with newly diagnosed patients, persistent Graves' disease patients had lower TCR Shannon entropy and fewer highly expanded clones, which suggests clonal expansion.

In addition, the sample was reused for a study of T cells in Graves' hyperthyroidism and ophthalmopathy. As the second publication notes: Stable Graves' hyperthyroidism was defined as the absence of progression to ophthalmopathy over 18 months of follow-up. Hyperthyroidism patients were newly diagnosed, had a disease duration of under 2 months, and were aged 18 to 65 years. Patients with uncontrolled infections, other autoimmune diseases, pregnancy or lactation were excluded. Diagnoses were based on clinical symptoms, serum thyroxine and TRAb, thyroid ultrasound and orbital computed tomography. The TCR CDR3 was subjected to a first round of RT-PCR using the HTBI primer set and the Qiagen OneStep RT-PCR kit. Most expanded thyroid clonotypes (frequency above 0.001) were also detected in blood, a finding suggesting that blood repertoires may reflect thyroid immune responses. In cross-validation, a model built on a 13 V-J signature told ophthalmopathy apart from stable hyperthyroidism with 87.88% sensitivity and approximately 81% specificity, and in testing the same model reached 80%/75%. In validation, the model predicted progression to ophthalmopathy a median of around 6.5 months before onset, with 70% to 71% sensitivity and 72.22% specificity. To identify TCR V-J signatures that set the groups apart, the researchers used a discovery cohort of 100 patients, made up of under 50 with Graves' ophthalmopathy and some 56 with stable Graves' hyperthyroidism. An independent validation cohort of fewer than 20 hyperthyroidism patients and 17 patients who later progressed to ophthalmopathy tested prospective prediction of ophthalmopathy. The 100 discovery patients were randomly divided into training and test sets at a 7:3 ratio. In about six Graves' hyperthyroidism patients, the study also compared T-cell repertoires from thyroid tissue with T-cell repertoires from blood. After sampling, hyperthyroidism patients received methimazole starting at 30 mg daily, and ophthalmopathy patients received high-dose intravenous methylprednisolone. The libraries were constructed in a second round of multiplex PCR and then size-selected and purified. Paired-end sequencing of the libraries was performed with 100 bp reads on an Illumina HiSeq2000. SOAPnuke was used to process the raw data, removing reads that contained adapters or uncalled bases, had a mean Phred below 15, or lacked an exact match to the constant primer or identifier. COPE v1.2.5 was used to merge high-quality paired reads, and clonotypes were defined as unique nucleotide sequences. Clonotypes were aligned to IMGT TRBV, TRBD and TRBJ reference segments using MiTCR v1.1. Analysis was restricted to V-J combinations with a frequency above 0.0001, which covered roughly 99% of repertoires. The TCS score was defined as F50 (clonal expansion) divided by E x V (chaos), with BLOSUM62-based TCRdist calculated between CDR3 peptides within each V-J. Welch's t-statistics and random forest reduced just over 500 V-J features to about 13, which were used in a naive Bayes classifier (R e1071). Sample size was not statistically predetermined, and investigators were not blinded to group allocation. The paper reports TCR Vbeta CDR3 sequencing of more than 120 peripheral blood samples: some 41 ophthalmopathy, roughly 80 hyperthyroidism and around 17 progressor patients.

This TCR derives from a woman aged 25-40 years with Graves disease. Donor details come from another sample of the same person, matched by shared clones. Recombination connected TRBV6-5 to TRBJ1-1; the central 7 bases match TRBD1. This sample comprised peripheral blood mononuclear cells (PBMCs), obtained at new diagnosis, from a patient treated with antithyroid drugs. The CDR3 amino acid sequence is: CASSYLRDREAFF. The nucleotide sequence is TGTGCCAGCAGTTACCTGAGGGACAGAGAAGCTTTCTTT.